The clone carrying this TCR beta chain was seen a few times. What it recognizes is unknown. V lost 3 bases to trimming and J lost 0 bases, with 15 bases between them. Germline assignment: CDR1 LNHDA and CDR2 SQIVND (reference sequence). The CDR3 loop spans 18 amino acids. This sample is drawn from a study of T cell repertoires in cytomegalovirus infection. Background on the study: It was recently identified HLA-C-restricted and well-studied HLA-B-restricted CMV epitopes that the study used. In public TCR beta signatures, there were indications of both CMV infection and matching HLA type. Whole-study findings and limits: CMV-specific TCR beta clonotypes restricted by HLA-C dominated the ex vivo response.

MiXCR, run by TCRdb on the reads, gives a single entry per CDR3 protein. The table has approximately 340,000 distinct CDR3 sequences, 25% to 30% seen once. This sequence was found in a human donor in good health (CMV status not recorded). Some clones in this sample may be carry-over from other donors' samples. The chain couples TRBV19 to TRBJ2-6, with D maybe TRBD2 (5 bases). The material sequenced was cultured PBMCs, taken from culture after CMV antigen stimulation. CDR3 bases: TGTGCCAGTAGTATTGGAGGAGGTCAGCTCTCTGGGGCCAACGTCCTGACTTTC. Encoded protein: CASSIGGGQLSGANVLTF.